The present T cell receptor (beta chain) was sequenced within a study of cytomegalovirus exposure and HLA in healthy donors. Overall study: A later analysis reported the approximately 120 validation repertoires used the same platform as the approximately 660 first-cohort repertoires.

Donors were drawn from the roughly 110-subject validation cohort, separate from the approximately 680-subject first cohort. This clone has a single count. Its antigen remains unidentified. Notes on the study in general: Both high specificity and high sensitivity reportedly marked the classifier's diagnosis of cytomegalovirus status.

Repertoires were generated with immunoSEQ multiplex PCR, while TCRdb's copy carries only in-frame clones and drops some. The sample records roughly 100,000 clones, roughly 85% being singletons. The TCR comes from a man in his late teens or twenties in good health and CMV-seropositive. The sequencing sample was made of PBMCs.

As DNA, the CDR3 is TGTGCCAGCAGTGAATCGGCAGGGAAGAACACTGAAGCTTTCTTT. It yields the protein CASSESAGKNTEAFF. The V and J genes are TRBV25-1 and TRBJ1-1, with TRBD1 as a possible D gene (5 bases). Trimming cost V 1 base and J 1 base, with 10 bases left between them. The CDR3 runs 15 residues. The V gene's germline CDR1 is MGHDK and CDR2 SYGVNS.